These T cell receptor beta chains were read from a single sample in a study of beta chain features in type 1 diabetes. Libraries were prepared by immunoSEQ multiplex PCR; TCRdb keeps only in-frame clonotypes and omits some of them. The table has fewer than 900,000 clones, around a sixth seen once. Sequencing was done on a sample of naive CD4+ T cells from blood. The receptors were gathered from a woman aged 18-35 years in good health. The CDR3 runs from the conserved cysteine through the conserved F or W. D genes are given only for firm matches. The size field is filled for only some rows; it gives once, few, many or a size class.

CASSYDTGAPSLYF	TGTGCCAGCAGTTACGACACCGGGGCTCCCAGTTTGTATTTT	.	.	TRBV6-5	TRBJ2-3
CAISDQGPGSYNEQFF	TGTGCCATCAGTGATCAGGGGCCCGGCTCCTACAATGAGCAGTTCTTC	.	.	TRBV10-3	TRBJ2-1
CASIRGAASGGETQYF	TGTGCCAGCATCCGGGGGGCCGCGTCGGGCGGAGAGACCCAGTACTTC	.	.	TRBV28	TRBJ2-5
CASSFEGVLTEAFF	TGCGCCAGCAGCTTTGAGGGGGTCCTGACTGAAGCTTTCTTT	.	.	TRBV5-1	TRBJ1-1
CATSRVWGEQYF	TGTGCCACCAGCAGAGTCTGGGGCGAGCAGTACTTC	.	once	TRBV15	TRBJ2-7
CASSTLAGDNNEQFF	TGCGCCAGCAGTACCTTGGCGGGCGACAACAATGAGCAGTTCTTC	.	few	TRBV5-1	TRBJ2-1
CASTRDRGTDTQYF	TGTGCCAGCACCCGAGACAGGGGCACAGATACGCAGTATTTT	TRBD1	once	TRBV9	TRBJ2-3
CASSFGGPSYNEQFF	TGTGCCAGCAGCTTCGGGGGCCCCTCCTACAATGAGCAGTTCTTC	.	.	TRBV7-9	TRBJ2-1
CSATRSYEQYF	TGCAGTGCTACCCGTTCCTACGAGCAGTACTTC	.	.	TRBV20-1	TRBJ2-7
CASSFRGPGANVLTF	TGTGCCAGCAGTTTTCGAGGGCCTGGGGCCAACGTCCTGACTTTC	.	.	TRBV27	TRBJ2-6
CSAKTGNEQYF	TGCAGTGCTAAGACGGGAAACGAGCAGTACTTC	.	.	TRBV20-1	TRBJ2-7
CASSLTAGFNEQFF	TGTGCCAGCAGCTTAACAGCGGGTTTCAATGAGCAGTTCTTC	.	few	TRBV11-1	TRBJ2-1
CASSVFGGAYEQYF	TGTGCCAGCAGTGTTTTCGGGGGAGCTTACGAGCAGTACTTC	.	few	TRBV25-1	TRBJ2-7
CASSWGQGATNEKLFF	TGTGCCAGCAGCTGGGGACAGGGGGCAACTAATGAAAAACTGTTTTTT	TRBD1	few	TRBV7-9	TRBJ1-4
CASSLALAGEYQETQYF	TGTGCCAGCAGCTTAGCCCTAGCGGGAGAGTACCAAGAGACCCAGTACTTC	TRBD2	few	TRBV7-2	TRBJ2-5
CASSRDRRAEAFF	TGTGCCAGCAGTCGGGATCGTAGGGCTGAAGCTTTCTTT	.	.	TRBV6-5	TRBJ1-1
CASSLITPNTGELFF	TGCGCCAGCAGCTTAATAACTCCGAACACCGGGGAGCTGTTTTTT	.	few	TRBV5-1	TRBJ2-2
CASSQQGGTGELFF	TGTGCCAGCAGTCAACAGGGGGGCACCGGGGAGCTGTTTTTT	TRBD1	.	TRBV6-5	TRBJ2-2
CASSIRGHTSYEQYF	TGTGCCAGTAGTATTCGGGGCCATACCTCCTACGAGCAGTACTTC	.	.	TRBV19	TRBJ2-7
CASSYSMGAYEQYF	TGTGCCAGCAGTTACTCGATGGGGGCCTACGAGCAGTACTTC	.	few	TRBV6-5	TRBJ2-7
CASSLASGTTDTQYF	TGCGCCAGCAGCTTGGCTAGCGGCACCACAGATACGCAGTATTTT	TRBD2	.	TRBV5-1	TRBJ2-3
CASSVRDRGVGANVLTF	TGTGCCAGCAGTGTGAGGGACAGGGGAGTTGGGGCCAACGTCCTGACTTTC	TRBD1	few	TRBV6-1	TRBJ2-6
CASSLFGGVRPRERYEQYF	TGTGCCAGCAGTTTATTCGGGGGGGTTCGACCCCGAGAGCGGTACGAGCAGTACTTC	TRBD2	.	TRBV28	TRBJ2-7
CASSASGLAGNYNEQFF	TGTGCCAGCAGCGCCTCGGGACTAGCAGGCAACTACAATGAGCAGTTCTTC	TRBD2	few	TRBV9	TRBJ2-1
CASSRTSGSIFSGEQFF	TGCGCCAGCAGCCGGACTAGCGGGAGTATTTTCAGCGGAGAGCAGTTCTTC	TRBD2	.	TRBV4-3	TRBJ2-1
CASSWDHAGTSTDTQYF	TGTGCCAGCAGTTGGGACCACGCAGGGACTTCCACAGATACGCAGTATTTT	.	.	TRBV27	TRBJ2-3
CASSLGSETQYF	TGCGCCAGCAGCTTGGGCTCAGAGACCCAGTACTTC	.	.	TRBV5-1	TRBJ2-5
CASSQDENTEAFF	TGCGCCAGCAGCCAAGATGAGAACACTGAAGCTTTCTTT	.	few	TRBV4-3	TRBJ1-1
CASSWDLRYEQYF	TGTGCGAGTTCGTGGGACTTGCGGTACGAGCAGTACTTC	.	.	TRBV2	TRBJ2-7
CASSLDASGRASSKQFF	TGTGCCAGCAGCTTAGACGCCAGCGGGAGGGCCTCTTCTAAGCAGTTCTTC	TRBD2	few	TRBV7-9	TRBJ2-1
CASSILGSSGANVLTF	TGTGCCAGTAGTATCCTGGGAAGCTCTGGGGCCAACGTCCTGACTTTC	.	few	TRBV19	TRBJ2-6
CSARAAYGYTF	TGCAGTGCTAGGGCGGCCTATGGCTACACCTTC	.	few	TRBV20-1	TRBJ1-2